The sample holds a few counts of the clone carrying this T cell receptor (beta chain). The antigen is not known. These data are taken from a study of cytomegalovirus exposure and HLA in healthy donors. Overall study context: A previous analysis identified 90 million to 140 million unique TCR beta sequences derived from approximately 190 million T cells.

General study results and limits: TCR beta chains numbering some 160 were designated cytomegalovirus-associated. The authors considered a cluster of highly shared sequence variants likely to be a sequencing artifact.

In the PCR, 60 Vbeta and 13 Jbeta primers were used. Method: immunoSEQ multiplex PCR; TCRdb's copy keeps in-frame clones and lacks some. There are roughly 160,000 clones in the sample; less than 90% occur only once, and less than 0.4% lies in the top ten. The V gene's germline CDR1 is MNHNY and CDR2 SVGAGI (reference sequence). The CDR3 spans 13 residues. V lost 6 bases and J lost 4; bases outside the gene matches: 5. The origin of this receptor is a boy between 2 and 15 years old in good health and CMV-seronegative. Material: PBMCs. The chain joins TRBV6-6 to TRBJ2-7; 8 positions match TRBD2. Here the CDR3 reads CASSGSGVYEQYF. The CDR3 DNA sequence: TGTGCCAGCAGCGGTAGCGGGGTATACGAGCAGTACTTC.